The present entry profiles one T cell receptor beta chain with its context. Antigen: not known. The source of the sample is a study of OX40 agonist ivuxolimab in advanced cancers. Study information: An agonistic anti-OX40 (CD134) antibody, ivuxolimab, was used to treat the patients. Cancers in dose escalation were hepatocellular, melanoma, renal cell and head and neck. Three patients, one with hepatocellular carcinoma and two with cutaneous melanoma, responded partially. The study's findings and limits: The investigators did not determine what antigen specificity the expanded peripheral T cells had.

Sequencing was performed with immunoSEQ multiplex PCR; in TCRdb, only in-frame clones are kept and a portion is missing. This table holds 45,000 to 55,000 clones, 80% to 90% found once. This CDR3 region has 16 residues. Germline V gene sequence: CDR1 MDHEN, CDR2 SYDVKM. The V end was cut by 5 bases, the J end by 6 bases, with 23 bases between. The material was CD4+ or CD8+ T cells sorted from blood, obtained in a trial of the OX40 agonist ivuxolimab. The chain is built from TRBV28 and TRBJ2-7, with D possibly TRBD1 on 6 matching bases. This TCR came from an adult with an advanced solid tumor such as melanoma, head and neck, liver or kidney cancer. The CDR3 sequence: CASSDRDNPTAVEQYF. CDR3 sequence (DNA): TGTGCCAGCAGTGACCGGGACAACCCGACGGCGGTCGAGCAGTACTTC.